This T cell receptor (beta chain) was captured by sequencing in a study of T-cell reconstitution after alpha-beta-depleted transplantation in children. Overall study findings and caveats: One year after transplant, T-cell counts and diversity came mostly from newly produced T cells. As was reported, about two months after transplant, alpha-beta T cells came from several hundred expanded graft clones.

Unique molecular identifiers were incorporated into the prepared TCRbeta library. TCRdb reanalysed the PCR reads using MiXCR and keeps one entry per CDR3 protein. The sample includes 700,000 to 850,000 distinct CDR3 sequences, less than 20% of them seen just once. This clonotype turned up a few times. As yet, its antigen is unknown. The CDR3 consists of 18 residues. V lost 4 bases and J lost 3; bases outside the gene matches: 12. Germline CDR1 is MNHEY and CDR2 is SMNVEV (reference sequence). The material was PBMCs, mostly from graft donor cells, obtained 360 days after TCRalphabeta/CD19-depleted stem cell transplant. This TCR was recovered from a male patient between 5 and 17 years old who had a stem cell transplant for acute lymphoblastic leukemia, so the T cells may come from the graft donor. The J gene is TRBJ2-3, the V gene TRBV27; TRBD2 aligns across 11 bases. CDR3: CASSSYDGLAGVTDTQYF. In nucleotides, the CDR3 is TGTGCCAGCAGTTCCTACGACGGACTAGCGGGCGTAACAGATACGCAGTATTTT.